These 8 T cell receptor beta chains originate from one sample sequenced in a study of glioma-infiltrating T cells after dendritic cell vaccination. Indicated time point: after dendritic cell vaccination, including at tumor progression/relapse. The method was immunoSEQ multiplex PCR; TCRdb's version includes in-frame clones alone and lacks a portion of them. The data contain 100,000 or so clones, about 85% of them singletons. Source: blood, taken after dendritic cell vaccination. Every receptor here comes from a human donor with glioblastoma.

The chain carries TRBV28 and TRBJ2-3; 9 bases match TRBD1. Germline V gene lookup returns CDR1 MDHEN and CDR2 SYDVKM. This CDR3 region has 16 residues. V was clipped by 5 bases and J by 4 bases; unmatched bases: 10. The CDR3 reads CASSSLGTGHPDTQYF. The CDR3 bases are TGTGCCAGCAGTAGTCTAGGGACAGGGCACCCAGATACGCAGTATTTT.

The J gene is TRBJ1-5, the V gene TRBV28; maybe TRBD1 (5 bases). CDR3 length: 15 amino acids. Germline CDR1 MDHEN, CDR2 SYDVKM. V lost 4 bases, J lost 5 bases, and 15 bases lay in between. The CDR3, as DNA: TGTGCCAGCAGTTGGGGTAGCCGGGGGTATCAGCCCCAGCATTTT. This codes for CASSWGSRGYQPQHF.

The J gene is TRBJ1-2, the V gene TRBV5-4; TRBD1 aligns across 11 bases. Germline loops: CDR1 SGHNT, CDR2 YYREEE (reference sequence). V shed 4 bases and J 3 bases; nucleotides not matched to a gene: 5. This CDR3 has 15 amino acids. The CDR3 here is CASSEDRGPHYGYTF. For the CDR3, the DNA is TGTGCCAGCAGCGAGGACAGGGGGCCTCACTATGGCTACACCTTC.

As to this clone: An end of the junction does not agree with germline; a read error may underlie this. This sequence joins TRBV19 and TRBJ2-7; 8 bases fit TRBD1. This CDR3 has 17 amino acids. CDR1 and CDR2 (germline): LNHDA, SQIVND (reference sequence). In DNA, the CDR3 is TGTGCCAGTACCCCATCCGGGACAGGTACTATCTCCTTCGAGCAGTACTTC. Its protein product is CASTPSGTGTISFEQYF.

CDR3 residues: CASSQGQGRTEAFF. The CDR3 region has the DNA TGCGCCAGCAGCCAAGGACAGGGGCGGACTGAAGCTTTCTTT. The gene calls are TRBV4-1 and TRBJ1-1; 8 positions match TRBD1. Trimming at V came to 1 base and at J to 5 bases, leaving 3 bases not matched to a gene. From germline, CDR1 is MGHRA and CDR2 YSYEKL. This CDR3 comprises 14 residues.

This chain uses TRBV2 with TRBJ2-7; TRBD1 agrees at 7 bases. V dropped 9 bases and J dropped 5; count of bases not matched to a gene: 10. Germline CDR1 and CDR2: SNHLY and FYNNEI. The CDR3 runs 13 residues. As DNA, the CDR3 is TGTGCCAGGGCAGGGGGTCGCGACGACGAGCAGTACTTC. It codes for CARAGGRDDEQYF.

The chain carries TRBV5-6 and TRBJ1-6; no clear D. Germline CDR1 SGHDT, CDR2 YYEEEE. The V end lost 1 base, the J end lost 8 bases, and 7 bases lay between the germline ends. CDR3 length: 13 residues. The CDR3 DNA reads TGTGCCAGCAGCTTGAGGAGGGATTCACCCCTCCACTTT. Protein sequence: CASSLRRDSPLHF.

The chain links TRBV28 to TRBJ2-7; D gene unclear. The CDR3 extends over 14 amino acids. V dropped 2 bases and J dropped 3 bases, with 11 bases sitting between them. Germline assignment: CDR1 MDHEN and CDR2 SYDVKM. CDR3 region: CASSLRLWNYEQYF. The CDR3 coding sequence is TGTGCCAGCAGTTTACGACTTTGGAACTACGAGCAGTACTTC.